The 22 T cell receptor beta chains presented below share a single source sample, sequenced in a study of blood T cell repertoires in COVID-19. Profiling relied on immunoSEQ multiplex PCR, and the TCRdb table lists in-frame clones only, not all of them. The sample has roughly 120,000 clones; about 80% are singletons. Sample: peripheral blood. These receptors originate from a woman at least 80 years old with active or convalescent COVID-19.

This clone was seen a handful of times. The chain uses TRBV18 and TRBJ1-5, with a possible D match to TRBD1 (6 bases). The length of the CDR3 is 14 residues. V lost 3 bases and J lost 6, with 12 bases in between. The germline V gene encodes CDR1 KGHSH and CDR2 LQKENI. For the CDR3, the DNA is TGTGCCAGCTCACCTCAGGGGCGAGCTCAGCCCCAGCATTTT. Translating gives CASSPQGRAQPQHF.

The rearrangement joins TRBV6-1 to TRBJ2-7; D call uncertain. Trimming took off 2 bases at V and 0 bases at J, with 11 bases between the two ends. CDR3 size: 15 residues. CDR1 and CDR2 from the germline V gene are MNHNS and SASEGT. CDR3 in amino acids: CASSERSRSSYEQYF. In DNA, the CDR3 is TGTGCCAGCAGTGAAAGGAGCCGTAGCTCCTACGAGCAGTACTTC.

This chain uses TRBV20-1 with TRBJ1-1, with 9 bases lining up with TRBD1. Germline CDR1 DFQATT, CDR2 SNEGSKA (reference sequence). The CDR3 sequence is 11 residues long. The DNA for the CDR3 is TGCAGCGGACAGGGGAGCACTGAAGCTTTCTTT. Translation gives CSGQGSTEAFF.

This chain connects TRBV2 to TRBJ2-1; 11 nucleotides agree with TRBD2. The CDR3 spans 15 residues. J gave up 8 bases and V 5 bases, and 8 bases lay outside the gene matches. The germline V gene has CDR1 SNHLY and CDR2 FYNNEI. DNA for the CDR3: TGTGCCAGCAGTCCCACTAGCGGGAGTGACGATGAGCAGTTCTTC. Residues: CASSPTSGSDDEQFF. Supplemented by reference TRBV2 and TRBJ2-1, the full variable domain reads EPEVTQTPSHQVTQMGQEVILRCVPISNHLYFYWYRQILGQKVEFLVSFYNNEISEKSEIFDDQFSVERPDGSNFTLKIRSTKLEDSAMYFCASSPTSGSDDEQFFGPGTRLTVL.

The rearrangement uses TRBV18 and TRBJ1-4; D is unresolved. Germline V gene sequence: CDR1 KGHSH, CDR2 LQKENI. Trimming left V 2 bases short and J 5 bases short, with 3 bases between. The CDR3 length is 12 residues. CDR3 DNA: TGTGCCAGCTCACCAGAGAATGAAAAACTGTTTTTT. Its translation: CASSPENEKLFF.

This clone was seen only a few times. The chain couples TRBV7-9 to TRBJ2-5; the match to TRBD2 covers 12 bases. The CDR3 has 16 amino acids. V trimming: 3 bases; J trimming: 3 bases; junction bases outside the gene matches: 5. Germline V lookup: CDR1 SEHNR, CDR2 FQNEAQ (reference sequence). Here the CDR3 DNA reads TGTGCCAGCAGCTTGCCTAGCGGGAGGGTAAAAGAGACCCAGTACTTC. It translates to CASSLPSGRVKETQYF.

V is TRBV7-2 and J is TRBJ1-5; D may be TRBD1 (5 bases). This CDR3 is 13 amino acids long. Trimming took 1 base from V and 7 from J, leaving 8 bases between them. Germline assignment: CDR1 SGHTA and CDR2 FQGNSA. The CDR3 loop reads CASSLVGGQPQHF. The CDR3 region has the DNA TGTGCCAGCAGCTTAGTTGGGGGGCAGCCCCAGCATTTT.

This sequence joins TRBV5-1 and TRBJ2-2, with 9 positions matching TRBD1. The CDR3 consists of 15 residues. Trimming took 4 bases from V and 5 from J; bases not matched to a gene: 6. Germline V CDR1 and CDR2: SGHRS, YFSETQ. CDR3 region: CASSVQGAETGELFF. DNA of the CDR3: TGCGCCAGCAGCGTACAGGGGGCAGAAACCGGGGAGCTGTTTTTT.

The gene calls are TRBV27 and TRBJ2-6; TRBD1 aligns across 8 bases. Germline CDR1 reads MNHEY; CDR2 reads SMNVEV (reference sequence). There are 17 residues in the CDR3. The ends lost 5 bases at V and 2 bases at J; junction bases unmatched: 8. The CDR3 DNA reads TGTGCCAGCAGTAATAACAGGGGGGTTCCTGGGGCCAACGTCCTGACTTTC. Amino acid sequence: CASSNNRGVPGANVLTF.

This chain links TRBV5-8 with TRBJ1-2; TRBD1 matches at 9 bases. The CDR3 has 14 residues. After removal of 2 bases from V and 4 bases from J, the junction contained 3 bases not matched to a gene. Germline V gene sequence: CDR1 SGHTS, CDR2 YDEGEE. CDR3 loop: CASSLQGAFYGYTF. The DNA of the CDR3 is TGTGCCAGCAGCTTACAGGGGGCCTTCTATGGCTACACCTTC.

The CDR3 DNA reads TGTGCCAGCAGCAGGACAGTAGATGAGCAGTTCTTC. Encoded protein: CASSRTVDEQFF. V is TRBV9 and J is TRBJ2-1, with D perhaps TRBD1 (6 bases). The germline V gene has CDR1 SGDLS and CDR2 YYNGEE. The CDR3 is 12 amino acids. V was cut by 4 bases and J by 8 bases, with 10 bases left in between.

V gene TRBV10-3 combines with J gene TRBJ1-1, with 9 nucleotides matching TRBD1. Germline CDR1 and CDR2: ENHRY and SYGVKD. Trimming took 1 base from V and 1 from J; bases not matched to a gene: 4. The CDR3 runs 16 residues. The CDR3 nucleotides read TGTGCCATCAGTGAGTTGGGACAGGGAAAGAACACTGAAGCTTTCTTT. Translated, it gives CAISELGQGKNTEAFF.

V gene TRBV5-4 combines with J gene TRBJ2-5, with TRBD1 identical over 8 bases. V shed 3 bases, J shed 2 bases, and the junction held 3 bases outside the gene matches. The CDR3 has 14 residues. The germline CDR1 and CDR2 sequences are SGHNT and YYREEE (reference sequence). DNA of the CDR3: TGTGCCAGCAGCTCTGGACAGGGACAAGAGACCCAGTACTTC. Its protein is CASSSGQGQETQYF.

This clone was counted a few times. CDR3 coding DNA: TGTGCCAGCACACCCGGGACAGGGGGCGGTTCGCAGTACTTC. As protein: CASTPGTGGGSQYF. The chain joins TRBV25-1 to TRBJ2-7, with 12 positions matching TRBD1. Per the germline V gene, CDR1 is MGHDK and CDR2 is SYGVNS. V dropped 7 bases and J dropped 9; count of bases not matched to a gene: 10. The length of the CDR3 is 14 residues.

The chain couples TRBV30 to TRBJ1-3; 7 positions match TRBD1. The V gene end was trimmed by 3 bases and the J gene end by 4 bases; junction bases not matched to a gene: 9. The CDR3 is 15 amino acids. The germline CDR1 and CDR2 sequences are GTSNPN and SVGIG (reference sequence). In nucleotides, the CDR3 is TGTGCCTGGAGCGTAATCACAGGGGCAGGAAACACCATATATTTT. It codes for CAWSVITGAGNTIYF.

This chain connects TRBV27 to TRBJ2-5; 9 bases are a match to TRBD2. The germline V gene has CDR1 MNHEY and CDR2 SMNVEV (reference sequence). The CDR3 loop spans 16 amino acids. V shed 2 bases and J 5 bases; nucleotides not matched to a gene: 9. This CDR3 reads CASSLRLAGLAETQYF. DNA of the CDR3: TGTGCCAGCAGTTTAAGGCTAGCGGGATTAGCGGAGACCCAGTACTTC.

The chain recombines TRBV5-4 with TRBJ2-1; TRBD2 agrees at 13 bases. Per germline, CDR1 SGHNT and CDR2 YYREEE (reference sequence). J gave up 5 bases and V 3 bases, and 5 bases lay outside the gene matches. The CDR3 length is 16 residues. The CDR3 sequence: CASSSLAGGLDNEQFF. The CDR3 DNA sequence: TGTGCCAGCAGCTCACTAGCGGGAGGGTTGGACAATGAGCAGTTCTTC. The complete variable domain, with remaining parts taken from reference TRBV5-4 and TRBJ2-1, reads ETGVTQSPTHLIKTRGQQVTLRCSSQSGHNTVSWYQQALGQGPQFIFQYYREEENGRGNFPPRFSGLQFPNYSSELNVNALELDDSALYLCASSSLAGGLDNEQFFGPGTRLTVL.

The chain is built from TRBV2 and TRBJ2-1, with D possibly matching TRBD2 (7 bases). CDR1 and CDR2 from the germline V gene are SNHLY and FYNNEI. The germline V and J ends were trimmed by 2 bases and 3 bases, with 11 bases remaining between them. The CDR3 is 15 amino acids. CDR3 nucleotide sequence: TGTGCCAGCAGTGAACTAGGGGGGGTCTACAATGAGCAGTTCTTC. It codes for CASSELGGVYNEQFF.

The rearrangement uses TRBV28 and TRBJ1-5, with 11 bases matching TRBD1. This CDR3 contains 13 residues. Germline CDR1 and CDR2: MDHEN and SYDVKM. The trim removed 10 bases at V and 6 bases at J, leaving 5 bases unmatched. CDR3 in amino acids: CATRTGGVQPQHF. CDR3 DNA: TGTGCCACACGGACAGGGGGCGTTCAGCCCCAGCATTTT.

This rearrangement joins TRBV5-1 to TRBJ2-5; 8 bases align to TRBD1. This CDR3 has 14 amino acids. From germline, CDR1 is SGHRS and CDR2 YFSETQ. Trimming removed 5 bases from V and 3 bases from J; junction bases left unmatched: 6. CDR3 DNA sequence: TGCGCCAGCAGTGATACAGGGGGAGAAGAGACCCAGTACTTC. Protein: CASSDTGGEETQYF.

This rearrangement joins TRBV7-9 to TRBJ2-7; 8 nucleotides line up with TRBD1. The CDR3 totals 17 residues. Germline V gene lookup returns CDR1 SEHNR and CDR2 FQNEAQ (reference sequence). V lost 8 bases, J lost 6 bases, and 21 bases stayed unmatched. Here the CDR3 reads CASAMGLIGQGSSEQYF. The CDR3 DNA is TGTGCCAGCGCCATGGGTCTTATTGGACAGGGATCGAGCGAGCAGTACTTC.

V gene TRBV2 combines with J gene TRBJ2-7; a weak D match, TRBD1 (6 bases). Germline-derived CDR1 and CDR2 are SNHLY and FYNNEI. This CDR3 is built from 15 residues. Trimming pared 7 bases from V and 6 bases from J, leaving 22 bases between. CDR3 sequence: CASTRQVFVPTEQYF. CDR3 nucleotide sequence: TGTGCCAGCACCAGACAGGTATTTGTCCCTACCGAGCAGTACTTC.